This paragraph reports one T cell receptor (beta chain). Its antigen is not identified. Time point denoted: week 23, last vaccination. Every single dose of the vaccine, 300 ug of mutant IDH1 20-mer peptide, came with topical imiquimod. New astrocytomas of WHO grade 3 or 4 that were IDH1-mutant and ATRX-lost were found in the donors. The CDR3 covers 13 residues. The V gene's germline CDR1 is MNHEY and CDR2 SMNVEV (reference sequence). The V end was cut by 4 bases, the J end by 3 bases, with 7 bases between. Sequenced by immunoSEQ multiplex PCR; TCRdb stores in-frame clones only, minus some. The sample comprises fewer than 45,000 clones, about 78% of which are singletons, and roughly 6.3% rests with the top ten. The data were obtained in a study of a mutant IDH1 vaccine in newly diagnosed glioma. The overall study: Before enrollment, patients got radiotherapy alone, temozolomide alone, or mostly the combination. Overall study findings and caveats: Pseudoprogression apparently tracked independently of changes in top peripheral T cell clonotypes.

The chain joins TRBV27 to TRBJ1-5, with TRBD1 as a possible D gene (5 bases). This sequence was found in a middle-aged woman with glioma. Some clones in this sample may be carry-over from other donors' samples. The sequenced sample was PBMCs, obtained from a glioma patient whose treatment included an IDH1 peptide vaccine. This chain's CDR3 is CASSSGSNQPQHF. CDR3 DNA sequence: TGTGCCAGCAGTTCAGGGTCCAATCAGCCCCAGCATTTT.